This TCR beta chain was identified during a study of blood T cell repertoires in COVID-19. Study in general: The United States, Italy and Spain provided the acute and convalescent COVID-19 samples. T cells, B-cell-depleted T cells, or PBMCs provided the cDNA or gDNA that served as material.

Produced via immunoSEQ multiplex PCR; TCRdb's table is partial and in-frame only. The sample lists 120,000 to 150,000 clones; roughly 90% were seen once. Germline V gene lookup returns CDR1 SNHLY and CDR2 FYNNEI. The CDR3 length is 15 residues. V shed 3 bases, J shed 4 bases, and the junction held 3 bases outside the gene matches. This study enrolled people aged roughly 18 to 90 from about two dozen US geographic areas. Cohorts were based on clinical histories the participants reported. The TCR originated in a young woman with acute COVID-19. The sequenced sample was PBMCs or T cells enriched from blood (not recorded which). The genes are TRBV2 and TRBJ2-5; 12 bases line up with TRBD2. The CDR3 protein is CASSDQGLAGETQYF. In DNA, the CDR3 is TGTGCCAGCAGTGATCAGGGACTAGCGGGAGAGACCCAGTACTTC.